Listed below are T cell receptor beta chains from one sample, sequenced in a study of blood T cell repertoires in COVID-19. Sequencing was performed with immunoSEQ multiplex PCR; in TCRdb, only in-frame clones are kept and a portion is missing. The repertoire includes tens of thousands of clones, roughly 88% of them detected once, and 4% to 5.5% sits in the top ten. Sequencing used peripheral blood. Source of these receptors: a woman at least 80 years old with acute or convalescent COVID-19. The CDR3 runs from the conserved cysteine through the conserved F or W. The D gene is left open where the match is weak. For some rows the clone size is stated as once, few or many, or as a class when expanded; others skip it.

size	length	V	D	J	DNA	CDR3
.	14	TRBV5-1	.	TRBJ1-4	TGCGCCAGCAGCGCGGGAATCACCGGCGAAAAACTGTTTTTT	CASSAGITGEKLFF
.	14	TRBV7-7	TRBD2	TRBJ2-5	TGTGCTAGCAGCTTGGCGGGAGTAGGAGAGACCCAGTACTTC	CASSLAGVGETQYF
.	15	TRBV6-6	TRBD1	TRBJ1-4	TGTGCCAGCAGTTACGCGGGACAGGGACACGAAAAACTGTTTTTT	CASSYAGQGHEKLFF
.	12	TRBV3-1/TRBV3-2	.	TRBJ1-2	TGTGCCAGCAGCCGGCAGTCTTATGGCTACACCTTC	CASSRQSYGYTF
few	13	TRBV5-1	.	TRBJ1-1	TGCGCCAGCAGCATACAGGGAAACACTGAAGCTTTCTTT	CASSIQGNTEAFF
.	14	TRBV5-4	TRBD1	TRBJ1-2	TGTGCCAGCAGCGTGGGACAGTCTAACTATGGCTACACCTTC	CASSVGQSNYGYTF
.	15	TRBV6-5	TRBD1	TRBJ2-1	TGTGCCAGCAGCGGCCGGGACAGGGCCTTCAATGAGCAGTTCTTC	CASSGRDRAFNEQFF
.	17	TRBV27	TRBD1	TRBJ2-1	TGTGCCAGCAGTTTACTGAACAGGGGTTCAAACTACAATGAGCAGTTCTTC	CASSLLNRGSNYNEQFF
.	17	TRBV28	TRBD1	TRBJ2-1	TGTGCCAGCAGCATCCCTCGACAGGGGACCTTAGACAATGAGCAGTTCTTC	CASSIPRQGTLDNEQFF
once	13	TRBV30	.	TRBJ2-5	TGTGCCTGGAGCAAGAGGTCGGGAGAGACCCAGTACTTC	CAWSKRSGETQYF
.	15	TRBV7-9	.	TRBJ2-3	TGTGCCAGCAGCTTATGGGAGGACCGGGGAGATACGCAGTATTTT	CASSLWEDRGDTQYF
.	15	TRBV4-2	.	TRBJ2-7	TGTGCCAGCAGCCAAGAATACGGGAGCCATTACGAGCAGTACTTC	CASSQEYGSHYEQYF
.	12	TRBV2	.	TRBJ2-7	TGTGCCAGCAGTGTTATAGGGGTCGAGCAGTACTTC	CASSVIGVEQYF
.	14	TRBV18	TRBD1	TRBJ1-1	TGTGCCAGCTCACCACCTAGGGACAGGGCTGAAGCTTTCTTT	CASSPPRDRAEAFF